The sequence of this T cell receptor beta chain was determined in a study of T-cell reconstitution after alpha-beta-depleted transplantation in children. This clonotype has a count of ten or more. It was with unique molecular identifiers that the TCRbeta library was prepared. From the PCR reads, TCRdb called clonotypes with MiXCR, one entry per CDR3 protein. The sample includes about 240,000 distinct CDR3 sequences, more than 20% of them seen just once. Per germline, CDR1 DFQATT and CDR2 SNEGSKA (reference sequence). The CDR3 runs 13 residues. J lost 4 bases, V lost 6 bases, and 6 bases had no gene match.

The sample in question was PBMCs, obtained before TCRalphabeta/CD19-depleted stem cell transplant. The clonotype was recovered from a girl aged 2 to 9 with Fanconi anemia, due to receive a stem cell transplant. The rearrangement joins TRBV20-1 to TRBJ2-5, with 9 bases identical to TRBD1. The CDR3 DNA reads TGCAGTGCCGCGGGACAGGGATCAGAGACCCAGTACTTC. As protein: CSAAGQGSETQYF.